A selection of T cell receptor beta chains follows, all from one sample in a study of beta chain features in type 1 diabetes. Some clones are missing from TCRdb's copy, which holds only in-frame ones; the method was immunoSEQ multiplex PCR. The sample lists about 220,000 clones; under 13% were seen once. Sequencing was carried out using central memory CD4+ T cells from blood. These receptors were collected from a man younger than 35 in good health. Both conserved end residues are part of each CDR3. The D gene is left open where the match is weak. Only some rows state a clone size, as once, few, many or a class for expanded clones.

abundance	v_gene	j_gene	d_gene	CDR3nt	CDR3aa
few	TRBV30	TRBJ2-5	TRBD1	TGTGCCTGGAGTGCGACAGGGGGAAGCCAAGAGACCCAGTACTTC	CAWSATGGSQETQYF
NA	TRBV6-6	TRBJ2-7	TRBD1	TGTGCCAGCAGATTCGGGACAGGGGGCCGGGAGCAGTACTTC	CASRFGTGGREQYF
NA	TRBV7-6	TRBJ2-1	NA	TGTGCCAGCAGCCAACCCGGGACGACTAACAATGAGCAGTTCTTC	CASSQPGTTNNEQFF
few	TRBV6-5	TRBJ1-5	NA	TGTGCCAGCAGCCCCCTGGAAGACATTCAGCCCCAGCATTTT	CASSPLEDIQPQHF
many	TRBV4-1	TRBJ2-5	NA	TGCGCCAGCAGCCCCGCGGCGGGAATGGCAGAGACCCAGTACTTC	CASSPAAGMAETQYF
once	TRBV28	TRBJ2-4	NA	TGTGCCAGCGGGAGCCGAGCACTAGCCAAAAACATTCAGTACTTC	CASGSRALAKNIQYF
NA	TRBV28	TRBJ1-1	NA	TGTGCCAGCAGTCTTTACCAGACAGGCGCCTCACCCTTGAACACTGAAGCTTTCTTT	CASSLYQTGASPLNTEAFF
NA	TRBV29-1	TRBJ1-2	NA	TGCAGCGTTGACGACTCCGGAGCAACGACTTCTAACTATGGCTACACCTTC	CSVDDSGATTSNYGYTF
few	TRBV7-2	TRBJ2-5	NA	TGTGCCAGCAGCTTAAGAAACGGGGATTGGGAGACCCAGTACTTC	CASSLRNGDWETQYF
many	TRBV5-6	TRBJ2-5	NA	TGTGCCAGCAGCTTGTGGGGGTTACAAGAGACCCAGTACTTC	CASSLWGLQETQYF
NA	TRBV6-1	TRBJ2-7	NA	TGTGCCAGCAGTGAAGCGGGCACCTCCTACGAGCAGTACTTC	CASSEAGTSYEQYF
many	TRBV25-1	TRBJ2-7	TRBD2	TGTGCCAGCAGTGAATATTCACTAGCGGGAGGCTACGAGCAGTACTTC	CASSEYSLAGGYEQYF
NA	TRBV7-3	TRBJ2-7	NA	TGTGCCAGCAGCCAAGGGGGCTCCTACGAGCAGTACTTC	CASSQGGSYEQYF
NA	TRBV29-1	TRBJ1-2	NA	TGCAGCGTTGTCGTCACCGGGGGAAATAGAGGCTACACCTTC	CSVVVTGGNRGYTF
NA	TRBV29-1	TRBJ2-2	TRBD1	TGCAGCGCCCGGACAGGGGGGAACACCGGGGAGCTGTTTTTT	CSARTGGNTGELFF
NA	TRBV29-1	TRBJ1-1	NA	TGCAGCGTACCGATTAACAGGGTGGGCGAAGCTTTCTTT	CSVPINRVGEAFF
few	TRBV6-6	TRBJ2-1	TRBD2	TGTGCCAGCAGTTACGCTCCGGGACTAGCGGACGAGCAGTTCTTC	CASSYAPGLADEQFF
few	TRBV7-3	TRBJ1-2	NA	TGTGCCAGCAGCCCTGAACAGGGTGCGGGCTACACCTTC	CASSPEQGAGYTF
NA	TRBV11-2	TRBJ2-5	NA	TGTGCCAGCAGTCCGGGACAAAGACAAGAGACCCAGTACTTC	CASSPGQRQETQYF
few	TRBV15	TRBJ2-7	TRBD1	TGTGCCACCAGCCCACGAGGGGACAGGAGCTCCTACGAGCAGTACTTC	CATSPRGDRSSYEQYF
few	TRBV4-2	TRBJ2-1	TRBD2	TGTGCCAGCAGCCAAGCGACTAGCGGATCCTACAATGAGCAGTTCTTC	CASSQATSGSYNEQFF
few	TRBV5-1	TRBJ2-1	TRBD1	TGCGCCAGCAGCTTGGATGTACAGGGGGCGAGTAATGAGCAGTTCTTC	CASSLDVQGASNEQFF
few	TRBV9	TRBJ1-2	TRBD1	TGTGCCAGCAGCTTGACAGGGCTCTGGGACTATGGCTACACCTTC	CASSLTGLWDYGYTF
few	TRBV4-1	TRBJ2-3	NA	TGCGCCAGCAGCCAAGAGAGGGGCAGGCGTGCAGATACGCAGTATTTT	CASSQERGRRADTQYF
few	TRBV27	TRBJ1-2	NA	TGTGCCAGCAGGGGGCTTGACTATGGCTACACCTTC	CASRGLDYGYTF
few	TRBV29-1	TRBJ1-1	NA	TGCAGCGTTGGGTTTCAGAGGAACACTGAAGCTTTCTTT	CSVGFQRNTEAFF